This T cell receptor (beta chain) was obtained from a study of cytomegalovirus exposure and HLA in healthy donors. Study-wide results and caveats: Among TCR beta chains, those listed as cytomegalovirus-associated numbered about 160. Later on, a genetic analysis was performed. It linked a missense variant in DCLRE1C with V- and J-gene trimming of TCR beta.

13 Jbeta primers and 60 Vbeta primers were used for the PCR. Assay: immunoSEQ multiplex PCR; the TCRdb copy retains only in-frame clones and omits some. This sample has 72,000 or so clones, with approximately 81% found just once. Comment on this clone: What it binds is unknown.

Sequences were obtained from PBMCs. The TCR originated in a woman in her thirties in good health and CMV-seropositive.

CDR3 loop: CASSFGTGPYEQYF. The CDR3 DNA follows: TGTGCCAGCAGCTTCGGGACAGGGCCCTACGAGCAGTACTTC. The genes are TRBV5-8 and TRBJ2-7, with 9 bases matching TRBD1. This CDR3 is 14 amino acids long. The V and J ends lost 2 bases and 2 bases, in that order; junction bases with no gene match: 2. Looked up from germline, CDR1 is SGHTS and CDR2 is YDEGEE.